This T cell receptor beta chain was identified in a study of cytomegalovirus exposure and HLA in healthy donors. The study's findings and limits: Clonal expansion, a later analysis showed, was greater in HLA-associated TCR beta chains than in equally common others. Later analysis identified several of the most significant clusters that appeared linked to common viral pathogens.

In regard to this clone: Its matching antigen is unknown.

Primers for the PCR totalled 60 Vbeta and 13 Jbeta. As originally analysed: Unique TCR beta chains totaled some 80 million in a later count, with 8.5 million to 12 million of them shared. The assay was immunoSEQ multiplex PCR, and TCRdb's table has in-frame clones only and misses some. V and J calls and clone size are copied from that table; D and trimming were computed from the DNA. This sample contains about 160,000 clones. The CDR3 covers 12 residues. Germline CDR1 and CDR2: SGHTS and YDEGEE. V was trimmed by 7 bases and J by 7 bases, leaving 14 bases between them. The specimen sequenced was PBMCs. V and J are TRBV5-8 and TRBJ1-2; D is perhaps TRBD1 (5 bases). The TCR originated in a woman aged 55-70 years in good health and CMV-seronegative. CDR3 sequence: CASGQGARGYTF. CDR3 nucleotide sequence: TGTGCCAGCGGCCAAGGGGCCCGTGGCTACACCTTC.